One and the same sample provided the 28 T cell receptor beta chains below, sequenced in a study of regulatory T cells in long-lasting Graves disease. Arm-PCR with iRepertoire HTBI primers amplified the CDR3 regions for these TCR beta libraries. TCRdb processed the multiplex PCR reads anew with MiXCR; each CDR3 protein has one entry. This sample has about 370,000 distinct CDR3 sequences, with 15% to 18% found just once. The time point is: newly diagnosed GD, antithyroid drugs for less than 3 months. After RNA was extracted from PBMCs, the TCR library was made from it. Here the sequenced sample was peripheral blood mononuclear cells (PBMCs), taken at new diagnosis, from a patient treated with antithyroid drugs. The receptors here all came from a female donor with Graves disease.

The chain joins TRBV20-1 to TRBJ1-5; D unclear. V gave up 1 base and J gave up 2 bases, with 12 bases separating them. The CDR3 contains 15 residues. Per the germline V gene, CDR1 is DFQATT and CDR2 is SNEGSKA (reference sequence). CDR3 residues: CSARVSGRRNQPQHF. The DNA for the CDR3 is TGCAGTGCTAGAGTTTCGGGGAGGCGCAATCAGCCCCAGCATTTT.

This clonotype has a count of ten or more. This chain joins TRBV3-1 and TRBJ1-5; D possibly corresponds to TRBD1 (5 bases). Germline V CDR1 and CDR2: LGHDT, YNNKEL (reference sequence). Trimming removed 4 bases from V and 4 bases from J, with 14 bases in between. The CDR3 is made up of 15 amino acids. The CDR3 nucleotides read TGTGCCAGCAGCCTTGGGACGGGCGGAAATCAGCCCCAGCATTTT. Translated: CASSLGTGGNQPQHF.

The chain couples TRBV2 to TRBJ2-5; 11 nucleotides agree with TRBD2. The CDR3 extends over 15 amino acids. V dropped 7 bases and J dropped 10; count of bases not matched to a gene: 14. CDR1 is SNHLY and CDR2 is FYNNEI in the germline V gene. CDR3 nucleotides: TGTGCCAGCATGCGACTAGCGGGGACCAAGGGAGACCAGTACTTC. Translation gives CASMRLAGTKGDQYF.

The V and J genes are TRBV6-2 or TRBV6-3 and TRBJ2-1, with D perhaps being TRBD1 or TRBD2 (5 bases each). This CDR3 comprises 14 residues. The V end was cut by 5 bases, the J end by 5 bases, with 13 bases between. Per germline, CDR1 MNHEY and CDR2 SVGEGT. For the CDR3, the DNA is TGTGCCAGCAGTCTCCTGGGGACCAACAATGAGCAGTTCTTC. This translates into CASSLLGTNNEQFF.

This chain joins TRBV7-9 and TRBJ2-5; 10 bases are a match to TRBD2. Unmatched junction bases numbered 8, after V lost 1 base and J lost 3 bases. The CDR3 loop spans 17 amino acids. Germline values: CDR1 SEHNR, CDR2 FQNEAQ (reference sequence). CDR3 DNA: TGTGCCAGCAGCTTAGTCTTAGCGGGAGGACCGAAAGAGACCCAGTACTTC. It codes for CASSLVLAGGPKETQYF.

This clonotype came up many times. The V call is TRBV6-1, the J call TRBJ2-5, with D perhaps given as TRBD1 or TRBD2 (5 bases each). This CDR3 comprises 14 residues. The germline V and J ends were trimmed by 11 bases and 4 bases, with 20 bases remaining between them. Germline assignment: CDR1 MNHNS and CDR2 SASEGT. CDR3 in DNA: TGTGCCTCCAGGGTGGGGGTTGGACGAGAGACCCAGTACTTC. Its translation: CASRVGVGRETQYF.

This chain uses TRBV19 with TRBJ1-1, with D maybe TRBD1 (5 bases). Germline V lookup: CDR1 LNHDA, CDR2 SQIVND (reference sequence). Trimming pared 7 bases from V and 10 bases from J, leaving 22 bases between. The CDR3 loop spans 14 amino acids. Here the CDR3 reads CASIKAGTGVGAFF. As DNA, the CDR3 is TGTGCCAGTATAAAAGCAGGGACGGGGGTCGGAGCTTTCTTT. Supplemented by reference TRBV19 and TRBJ1-1, the full variable domain reads DGGITQSPKYLFRKEGQNVTLSCEQNLNHDAMYWYRQDPGQGLRLIYYSQIVNDFQKGDIAEGYSVSREKKESFPLTVTSAQKNPTAFYLCASIKAGTGVGAFFGQGTRLTVV.

This clonotype was found many times. The chain recombines TRBV9 with TRBJ1-1; D uncertain. The CDR3 spans 13 residues. The V end was cut by 7 bases, the J end by 1 base, with 11 bases between. The germline V gene encodes CDR1 SGDLS and CDR2 YYNGEE. This chain's CDR3 is CASALAGNTEAFF. CDR3 coding DNA: TGTGCCAGCGCCCTTGCGGGGAACACTGAAGCTTTCTTT.

This clonotype was observed many times. The V and J genes are TRBV7-2 and TRBJ2-7, with 9 bases lining up with TRBD1. Trimming at V came to 5 bases and at J to 1 base, leaving 9 bases not matched to a gene. The CDR3 spans 16 residues. The germline CDR1 and CDR2 sequences are SGHTA and FQGNSA. CDR3: CASSPSTGGASYEQYF. The CDR3 bases are TGTGCCAGCAGCCCCAGCACAGGGGGCGCTTCCTACGAGCAGTACTTC.

This clonotype has ten or more counts. The chain has TRBV20-1 and TRBJ2-5; D may be TRBD1 (6 bases). CDR1 is DFQATT and CDR2 is SNEGSKA in the germline V gene (reference sequence). The CDR3 is made up of 15 amino acids. Trimming pared 5 bases from V and 5 bases from J, leaving 21 bases between. The CDR3 sequence is CSAAPEGGQRETQYF. In DNA form, the CDR3 reads TGCAGTGCTGCCCCCGAGGGCGGACAGCGGGAGACCCAGTACTTC.

V gene TRBV11-2 combines with J gene TRBJ2-7; D uncertain. V lost 8 bases to trimming and J lost 2 bases, with 13 bases between them. The CDR3 runs 13 residues. CDR1 and CDR2 (germline): SGHAT, FQNNGV. CDR3 sequence reads: CASSPRQTYEQYF. DNA of the CDR3: TGTGCCAGCTCACCCAGGCAGACCTACGAGCAGTACTTC.

This clonotype appeared once. The chain links TRBV7-2 to TRBJ2-7, with TRBD2 identical over 11 bases. The CDR3 is 16 amino acids. Per germline, CDR1 SGHTA and CDR2 FQGNSA. V lost 1 base to trimming and J lost 6 bases; unmatched junction nucleotides: 8. This CDR3 reads CASSLVLAGGPREQYF. CDR3 coding DNA: TGTGCCAGCAGCTTAGTCTTAGCGGGAGGGCCCCGCGAGCAGTACTTC.

This clonotype has at least ten counts. This sequence joins TRBV20-1 and TRBJ2-1; 9 nucleotides line up with TRBD2. Trimming removed 0 bases from V and 5 bases from J; junction bases left unmatched: 5. Per the germline V gene, CDR1 is DFQATT and CDR2 is SNEGSKA (reference sequence). This CDR3 is 15 amino acids long. CDR3 nucleotide sequence: TGCAGTGCTAGAGATCTGGGACTAGCTCACAATGAGCAGTTCTTC. It translates to CSARDLGLAHNEQFF.

The sample holds many counts of this clonotype. The CDR3 spells CASSEVFGLQDTQYF. CDR3 nucleotides: TGTGCCAGCAGTGAGGTTTTCGGTCTTCAAGATACGCAGTATTTT. The rearrangement uses TRBV6-1 and TRBJ2-3; D unclear. The CDR3 has 15 amino acids. Per germline, CDR1 MNHNS and CDR2 SASEGT. The V and J ends lost 3 bases and 5 bases respectively, with 15 bases between them.

Many counts were recorded for this clonotype. The chain carries TRBV7-2 and TRBJ2-5, with D perhaps matching TRBD2 (5 bases). The V end was cut by 1 base, the J end by 5 bases, with 11 bases between. This CDR3 is built from 14 residues. Germline V gene data show CDR1 as SGHTA and CDR2 as FQGNSA. This CDR3 is CASSLGWEPETQYF. CDR3 bases: TGTGCCAGCAGCTTAGGATGGGAGCCCGAGACCCAGTACTTC.

The chain combines TRBV24-1 with TRBJ2-7; D unresolved. V was pared by 9 bases and J by 0 bases, with 11 bases between. Germline V gene lookup returns CDR1 KGHDR and CDR2 SFDVKD. The CDR3 is made up of 13 amino acids. The CDR3 coding sequence is TGTGCCACCTCCGGGTTCAGCTCCTACGAGCAGTACTTC. Its translation is CATSGFSSYEQYF.

The genes are TRBV5-1 and TRBJ1-2; D is undetermined. This CDR3 comprises 14 residues. The germline gives CDR1 SGHRS, CDR2 YFSETQ. V shed 0 bases and J shed 2 bases, with 8 bases lying between them. The CDR3 nucleotides read TGCGCCAGCAGCTTGGACGGTTTCAACTATGGCTACACCTTC. Its protein product is CASSLDGFNYGYTF.

This clonotype has ten or more counts. V gene TRBV12-3 or TRBV12-4 combines with J gene TRBJ2-1, with D perhaps TRBD2 (5 bases). Between the trimmed V and J ends, which lost 6 bases and 9 bases, there was a span of 21 bases. This CDR3 spans 15 amino acids. CDR3 region: CASSKAERWVFEQFF. The DNA of the CDR3 is TGTGCCAGCAGCAAAGCGGAGAGGTGGGTCTTTGAGCAGTTCTTC.

This clonotype was counted at least ten times. The V call is TRBV7-2, the J call TRBJ1-1; tentative D call: TRBD1 (5 bases). Germline V gives CDR1 SGHTA, CDR2 FQGNSA. This CDR3 is built from 16 residues. V was pared by 5 bases and J by 2 bases, with 18 bases between. This CDR3 reads CASSHVGGVTNTEAFF. DNA of the CDR3: TGTGCCAGCAGCCACGTCGGGGGGGTAACCAACACTGAAGCTTTCTTT.

Ten or more counts support this clonotype. This sequence joins TRBV27 and TRBJ2-3, with TRBD1 as a possible D gene (5 bases). Trimming removed 5 bases from V and 1 base from J, with 16 bases in between. The CDR3 is made up of 16 amino acids. Germline CDR1 MNHEY, CDR2 SMNVEV (reference sequence). The CDR3 sequence: CASSGYLGVGTDTQYF. The CDR3 nucleotides read TGTGCCAGCAGTGGATACCTAGGGGTGGGCACAGATACGCAGTATTTT.

This clonotype turned up a few times. This chain uses TRBV6-2 or TRBV6-3 with TRBJ1-1; TRBD1 is a possible D gene (6 bases). This CDR3 contains 13 residues. The germline V gene has CDR1 MNHEY and CDR2 SVGEGT. The germline V and J ends were trimmed by 7 bases and 0 bases, with 9 bases remaining between them. This CDR3 reads CASITGMNTEAFF. The CDR3 DNA sequence: TGTGCCAGCATCACAGGGATGAACACTGAAGCTTTCTTT.

The chain joins TRBV9 to TRBJ1-2; a weak D match, TRBD1 (5 bases). V was pared by 3 bases and J by 2 bases, with 11 bases between. Germline-derived CDR1 and CDR2 are SGDLS and YYNGEE. The CDR3 is 14 amino acids. CDR3 bases: TGTGCCAGCAGCGCAGACTACAGGAACTATGGCTACACCTTC. It translates to CASSADYRNYGYTF.

The chain employs TRBV28 and TRBJ1-1, with D perhaps matching TRBD1 (5 bases). In germline, CDR1 is MDHEN, CDR2 SYDVKM. CDR3 length: 14 amino acids. Trimming removed 5 bases from V and 5 bases from J, with 15 bases in between. In nucleotides, the CDR3 is TGTGCCAGCAGTCTAGGGACGAGCGGTACTGAAGCTTTCTTT. Translating it yields CASSLGTSGTEAFF.

This clonotype has just a few counts. The V gene is TRBV7-9, the J gene TRBJ1-1, with D unresolved. This CDR3 has 14 residues. V was clipped by 5 bases and J by 0 bases, with 10 bases between them. Germline V lookup: CDR1 SEHNR, CDR2 FQNEAQ (reference sequence). The CDR3 is CASSLLSLNTEAFF. The CDR3 DNA reads TGTGCCAGCAGCCTACTATCCTTGAACACTGAAGCTTTCTTT.

V usage is TRBV20-1 and J usage is TRBJ2-5; TRBD2 matches at 9 bases. Germline V gene sequence: CDR1 DFQATT, CDR2 SNEGSKA (reference sequence). V dropped 6 bases and J dropped 4; count of bases not matched to a gene: 9. This CDR3 is 14 amino acids long. The CDR3 loop is CSAPPLAGSETQYF. In nucleotides, the CDR3 is TGCAGTGCGCCGCCACTAGCGGGCTCAGAGACCCAGTACTTC.

In this sample, this clonotype turned up a few times. The V call is TRBV2, the J call TRBJ1-5, with D unclear. V lost 6 bases to trimming and J lost 11 bases, with 11 bases between them. The CDR3 totals 11 residues. In germline, CDR1 is SNHLY, CDR2 FYNNEI. The CDR3 is CASSVGISQHF. The CDR3 DNA follows: TGTGCCAGCAGCGTTGGGATCTCCCAGCATTTT.

This clonotype was found many times. This chain connects TRBV6-1 to TRBJ1-1, with D unclear. Germline V gene sequence: CDR1 MNHNS, CDR2 SASEGT. V dropped 4 bases and J dropped 5 bases, with 17 bases sitting between them. This CDR3 is 15 amino acids long. The CDR3 sequence is CASSGGQVVWTEAFF. The CDR3 DNA sequence: TGTGCCAGCAGTGGGGGTCAAGTTGTTTGGACTGAAGCTTTCTTT.

The sample holds many counts of this clonotype. This chain uses TRBV2 with TRBJ2-5; tentative D call: TRBD2 (6 bases). CDR1 and CDR2 (germline): SNHLY, FYNNEI. With 3 bases removed from V and 2 bases from J, the gap between germline ends came to 16 bases. This CDR3 is 16 amino acids long. DNA of the CDR3: TGTGCCAGCAGTGAGAGAGTAGGAGGGAATCAAGAGACCCAGTACTTC. It specifies CASSERVGGNQETQYF.